This T cell receptor beta chain was captured in a study of regulatory T cells in long-lasting Graves disease. Time point described: newly diagnosed GD, antithyroid drugs for less than 3 months. After RNA was extracted from PBMCs, the TCR library was made from it. With iRepertoire HTBI primers and Arm-PCR of CDR3 regions, TCR beta libraries were built. Using its own MiXCR run on the multiplex PCR reads, TCRdb lists one record per CDR3 protein. The sample includes about 530,000 distinct CDR3 sequences, about 16% of them seen just once. Germline V gene lookup returns CDR1 LGHDT and CDR2 YNNKEL (reference sequence). The CDR3 covers 18 residues. Trimming took off 0 bases at V and 7 bases at J, with 24 bases between the two ends. These same data were also listed under a study on T cells in Graves' hyperthyroidism and ophthalmopathy.

The sequence derives from a woman aged 35-65 years with Graves disease. Source: peripheral blood mononuclear cells (PBMCs), taken at new diagnosis, from a patient treated with antithyroid drugs. J is TRBJ1-1 and V is TRBV3-1; D is possibly TRBD1 (5 bases). DNA for the CDR3: TGTGCCAGCAGCCAAGATATTAGGCAGGGAGAGCCGGCAAGTGAAGCTTTCTTT. Amino acid sequence: CASSQDIRQGEPASEAFF.